This T cell receptor (beta chain) was obtained from a study of coeliac disease. Repertoires were generated with immunoSEQ multiplex PCR, while TCRdb's copy carries only in-frame clones and drops some. The sample records approximately 3,100 clones, 71% being singletons. This clone occurred once. The V gene end was trimmed by 4 bases and the J gene end by 2 bases; junction bases not matched to a gene: 8. Germline V gene sequence: CDR1 SGHRS, CDR2 YFSETQ. The CDR3 has 16 amino acids. Sequences were obtained from lymphocytes from the gut lamina propria. The V call is TRBV5-1, the J call TRBJ1-4, with 7 nucleotides matching TRBD1. The source of this sequence is a man older than 75 without celiac disease. DNA for the CDR3: TGCGCCAGCAGCCGTTTACTACAGGGGACTAATGAAAAACTGTTTTTT. Amino acid sequence: CASSRLLQGTNEKLFF.